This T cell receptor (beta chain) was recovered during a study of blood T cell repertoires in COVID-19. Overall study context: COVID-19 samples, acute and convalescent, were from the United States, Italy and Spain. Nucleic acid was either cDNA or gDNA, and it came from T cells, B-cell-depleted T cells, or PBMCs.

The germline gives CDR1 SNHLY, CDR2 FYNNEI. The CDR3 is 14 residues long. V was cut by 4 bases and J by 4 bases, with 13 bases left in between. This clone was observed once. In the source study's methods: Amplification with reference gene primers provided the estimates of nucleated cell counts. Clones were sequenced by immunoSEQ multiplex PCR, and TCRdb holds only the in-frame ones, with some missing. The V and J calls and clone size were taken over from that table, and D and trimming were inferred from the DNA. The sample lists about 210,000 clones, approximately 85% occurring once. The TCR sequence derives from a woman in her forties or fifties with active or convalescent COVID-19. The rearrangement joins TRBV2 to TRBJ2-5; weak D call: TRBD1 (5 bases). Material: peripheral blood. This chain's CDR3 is CASSGTSRGETQYF. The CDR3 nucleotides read TGTGCCAGCAGTGGCACTTCAAGGGGAGAGACCCAGTACTTC.